The rows below give T cell receptor beta chains drawn from one sample of a study of T cells after somatic rescue of genetic block. Clones were read by immunoSEQ multiplex PCR, and TCRdb kept only the in-frame ones, dropping some. This table holds some 15,000 clones, about 70% found once. The sample was peripheral blood mononuclear cells (PBMCs). The receptors were gathered from a man in his late teens or twenties. The CDR3 runs from the conserved cysteine through the conserved F or W. The D gene is left open where the match is weak. Clone size is stated in some rows and not others, as once, few, many or a class when expanded.

size,J,D,V,length,CDR3,DNA
.,TRBJ2-5,TRBD1,TRBV5-1,15,CASSLPGQGAHGQYF,TGCGCCAGCAGCTTACCGGGACAGGGGGCGCACGGGCAGTACTTC
.,TRBJ2-1,.,TRBV11-3,13,CASSLEYRHEQFF,TGTGCCAGCAGCTTAGAGTATAGGCATGAGCAGTTCTTC
few,TRBJ2-2,.,TRBV19,14,CASSIAHLTGELFF,TGTGCCAGTAGTATTGCGCACCTCACCGGGGAGCTGTTTTTT
.,TRBJ2-7,.,TRBV5-1,16,CASSLAPAMVPYEQYF,TGCGCCAGCAGCTTGGCCCCAGCGATGGTCCCATACGAGCAGTACTTC
.,TRBJ1-6,TRBD1,TRBV5-5,15,CASSLRQGAYSPLHF,TGTGCCAGCAGCCTCAGACAGGGGGCTTATTCACCCCTCCACTTT
.,TRBJ1-3,TRBD1,TRBV5-6,17,CASSPPGQGTLVDTIYF,TGTGCCAGCAGCCCGCCGGGACAGGGTACCCTTGTAGACACCATATATTTT
.,TRBJ1-2,.,TRBV18,17,CASSPAQGDRTGYGYTF,TGTGCCAGCTCACCCGCCCAGGGCGACAGGACTGGGTATGGCTACACCTTC
.,TRBJ1-6,TRBD1,TRBV9,14,CASSVWDRYSPLHF,TGTGCCAGCAGCGTCTGGGACAGGTATTCACCCCTCCACTTT
.,TRBJ2-2,TRBD2,TRBV28,17,CASSPWNLAGGTGELFF,TGTGCCAGCAGTCCCTGGAACCTAGCGGGAGGCACCGGGGAGCTGTTTTTT
.,TRBJ2-3,.,TRBV18,15,CASSPRTTLTDTQYF,TGTGCCAGCTCACCACGAACAACCCTCACAGATACGCAGTATTTT
.,TRBJ2-7,TRBD2,TRBV18,15,CASSPPSREGYEQYF,TGTGCCAGCTCACCACCGTCCCGGGAGGGTTACGAGCAGTACTTC
.,TRBJ2-1,.,TRBV2,16,CASSAMVGASYNEQFF,TGTGCCAGCAGTGCGATGGTGGGGGCTTCCTACAATGAGCAGTTCTTC
.,TRBJ2-2,.,TRBV9,15,CASSVRGPPAGELFF,TGTGCCAGCAGCGTGCGGGGCCCTCCCGCCGGGGAGCTGTTTTTT
.,TRBJ1-5,.,TRBV30,18,CAWSVPGTASYSNQPQHF,TGTGCCTGGAGTGTACCGGGAACGGCCTCGTATAGCAATCAGCCCCAGCATTTT
.,TRBJ1-2,.,TRBV7-2,12,CASSLNPVGYTF,TGTGCCAGCAGCTTGAATCCGGTGGGCTACACCTTC
.,TRBJ2-1,TRBD2,TRBV10-2,12,CASHGGGNEQFF,TGCGCCAGCCACGGGGGAGGGAATGAGCAGTTCTTC
.,TRBJ2-7,.,TRBV7-3,13,CASSRSQGLEQYF,TGTGCCAGCAGCCGTTCACAGGGTCTCGAGCAGTACTTC
.,TRBJ1-5,TRBD1,TRBV5-6,16,CASSLGTGGWNQPQHF,TGTGCCAGCAGCTTGGGGACAGGGGGCTGGAATCAGCCCCAGCATTTT
once,TRBJ2-5,.,TRBV4-2,15,CASSQVAGAQETQYF,TGTGCCAGCAGCCAAGTTGCGGGGGCCCAAGAGACCCAGTACTTC
.,TRBJ2-1,.,TRBV5-5,14,CASSLLSSYNEQFF,TGTGCCAGCAGCTTGCTGAGCTCCTACAATGAGCAGTTCTTC
.,TRBJ2-7,TRBD1,TRBV27,12,CATSTGVGEQYF,TGTGCCACCTCGACAGGGGTTGGGGAGCAGTACTTC
many,TRBJ1-3,.,TRBV18,16,CASSPTDRGSGNTIYF,TGTGCCAGCTCACCGACGGACCGTGGCTCTGGAAACACCATATATTTT